This T cell receptor beta chain was identified in a study of T cells in Graves' hyperthyroidism and ophthalmopathy. This CDR3 contains 16 residues. V lost 6 bases and J lost 2, with 14 bases in between. Germline V lookup: CDR1 SEHNR, CDR2 FQNEAQ (reference sequence). Study-wide results and caveats: A model of 13 V-J pairs discriminated ophthalmopathy from stable hyperthyroidism.

The source material, RNA transcripts, was used to amplify TCR beta CDR3 regions. RT-PCR in the first round (using the HTBI primer set) targeted the TCR CDR3. TCRdb redid the calling of the multiplex PCR reads with MiXCR, one entry per CDR3 protein. This table holds some 600,000 distinct CDR3 sequences, just over 45% found once. A word on this clonotype: Its antigen remains unknown.

This clonotype was obtained from a woman aged 18-29 years with Graves' hyperthyroidism. The chain has TRBV7-9 and TRBJ2-6, with D hard to call. Sequenced input: peripheral blood or thyroid tissue (not recorded which). Here the CDR3 DNA reads TGTGCCAGCAGACTAATAGGAAAGGCTGGGGCCAACGTCCTGACTTTC. Its translation: CASRLIGKAGANVLTF.